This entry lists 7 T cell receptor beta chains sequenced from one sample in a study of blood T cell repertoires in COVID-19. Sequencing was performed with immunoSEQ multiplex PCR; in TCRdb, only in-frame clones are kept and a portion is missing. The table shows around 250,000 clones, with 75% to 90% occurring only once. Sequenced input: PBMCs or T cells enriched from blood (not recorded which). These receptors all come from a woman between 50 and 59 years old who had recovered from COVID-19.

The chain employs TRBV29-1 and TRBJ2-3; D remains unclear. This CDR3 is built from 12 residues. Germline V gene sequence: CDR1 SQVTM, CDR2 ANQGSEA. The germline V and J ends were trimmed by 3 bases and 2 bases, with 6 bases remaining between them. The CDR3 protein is CSVEGLTDTQYF. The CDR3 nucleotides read TGCAGCGTTGAGGGCCTCACAGATACGCAGTATTTT.

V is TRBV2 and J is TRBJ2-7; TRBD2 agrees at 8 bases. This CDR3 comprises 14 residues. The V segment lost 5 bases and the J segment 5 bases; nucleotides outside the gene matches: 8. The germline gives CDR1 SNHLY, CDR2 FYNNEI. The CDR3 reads CASSTSGSVNEQYF. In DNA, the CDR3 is TGTGCCAGCAGTACCAGCGGGAGCGTCAACGAGCAGTACTTC.

CDR3 in amino acids: CASSQNSGEETQYF. The CDR3 region has the DNA TGCGCCAGCAGCCAAAATAGCGGGGAAGAGACCCAGTACTTC. The rearrangement links TRBV4-1 to TRBJ2-5; 8 bases align to TRBD2. This CDR3 spans 14 amino acids. The V gene's germline CDR1 is MGHRA and CDR2 YSYEKL. J was trimmed by 3 bases and V by 2 bases; bases with no gene match: 2.

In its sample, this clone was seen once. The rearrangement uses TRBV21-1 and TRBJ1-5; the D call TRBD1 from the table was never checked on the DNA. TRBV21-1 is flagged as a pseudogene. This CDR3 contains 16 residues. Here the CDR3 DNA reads TGTGCCAGCAGGCCTGACGACAGGGGGCGAAATCAGCCCCAGCATTTT. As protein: CASRPDDRGRNQPQHF.

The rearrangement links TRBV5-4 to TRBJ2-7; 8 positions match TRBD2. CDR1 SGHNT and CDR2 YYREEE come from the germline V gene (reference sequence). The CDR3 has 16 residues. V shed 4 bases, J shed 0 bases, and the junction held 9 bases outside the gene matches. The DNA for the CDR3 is TGTGCCAGCAGCCGTAGCGGGACTAGTCCCTCCTACGAGCAGTACTTC. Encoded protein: CASSRSGTSPSYEQYF.

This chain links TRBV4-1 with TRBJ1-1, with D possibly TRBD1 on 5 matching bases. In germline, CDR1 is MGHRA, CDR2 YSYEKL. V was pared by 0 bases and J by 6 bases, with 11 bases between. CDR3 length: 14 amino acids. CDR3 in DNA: TGCGCCAGCAGCCAAGAACAGGTAATCCCTGAAGCTTTCTTT. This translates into CASSQEQVIPEAFF.

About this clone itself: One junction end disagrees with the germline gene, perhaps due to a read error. The CDR3 sequence: CASSLGPKAPARLPSEKLFF. In DNA form, the CDR3 reads TGTGCTAGCAGCTTAGGCCCGAAGGCCCCCGCAAGGCTCCCTAGTGAAAAACTGTTTTTT. V usage is TRBV7-7 and J usage is TRBJ1-4, with D hard to call. The germline CDR1 and CDR2 sequences are SSHAT and FNYEAQ (reference sequence). The CDR3 is 20 amino acids.